A single sample gave rise to the 30 T cell receptor beta chains below, sequenced in a study of patients and donors after allogeneic stem cell transplantation. TCRdb analysed the RT-PCR reads with MiXCR anew, one entry per CDR3 protein. The table includes approximately 150,000 distinct CDR3 sequences, about 40% detected once. Sequencing was done on a sample of blood, either unsorted or a sorted T cell fraction (not recorded which). These receptors all come from a human donor who was either an allogeneic HSCT recipient or a stem cell or donor lymphocyte infusion donor (not recorded which). It is not recorded whose cells these are; they may come from a transplant donor.

The chain recombines TRBV24-1 with TRBJ2-6; 7 nucleotides line up with TRBD1. The length of the CDR3 is 17 residues. Germline CDR1 reads KGHDR; CDR2 reads SFDVKD. Germline trimming cut 5 bases from V and 0 bases from J; bases unmatched to any gene: 6. The CDR3 protein is CATSAPGQPSGANVLTF. The CDR3 nucleotides read TGTGCCACCAGTGCCCCGGGACAGCCCTCTGGGGCCAACGTCCTGACTTTC.

The rearrangement links TRBV20-1 to TRBJ1-2; D possibly corresponds to TRBD1 (5 bases). Per germline, CDR1 DFQATT and CDR2 SNEGSKA (reference sequence). V was shortened by 6 bases and J by 6 bases, with 14 bases between the two germline ends. The length of the CDR3 is 12 residues. Here the CDR3 DNA reads TGCAGTGCCCGGGAAAGGGGCAATGGCTACACCTTC. Translation: CSARERGNGYTF.

The rearrangement uses TRBV20-1 and TRBJ1-6; possible D gene TRBD1, 6 bases. The ends were cut back, 2 bases at V and 12 bases at J, with 20 bases in the middle. This CDR3 has 15 amino acids. Per the germline V gene, CDR1 is DFQATT and CDR2 is SNEGSKA (reference sequence). CDR3 nucleotides: TGCAGTGCTAGATCTCCGGGACAAAAAGTGGTACCCCTCCACTTT. Translation gives CSARSPGQKVVPLHF.

There are a few counts of this clonotype. This chain joins TRBV29-1 and TRBJ1-1, with D unclear. Trimming took off 6 bases at V and 6 bases at J, with 17 bases between the two ends. The CDR3 loop spans 13 amino acids. Germline lookup yields CDR1 SQVTM and CDR2 ANQGSEA. CDR3 in amino acids: CSVSPLRNPEAFF. CDR3 nucleotides: TGCAGCGTATCACCCCTTCGAAACCCTGAAGCTTTCTTT.

This clonotype was detected only a few times. One end of the junction varies from germline; a read error may be responsible. The chain is built from TRBV3-1 and TRBJ1-4, with unresolved D. There are 14 residues in the CDR3. Germline CDR1 is LGHDT and CDR2 is YNNKEL (reference sequence). CDR3 loop: CVSSPDPDDEKLFF. In nucleotides, the CDR3 is TGTGTCAGCAGCCCCGACCCGGACGATGAAAAACTGTTTTTT.

This chain joins TRBV5-6 and TRBJ1-5, with TRBD1 as a possible D gene (5 bases). Trimming removed 5 bases from V and 0 bases from J, with 12 bases in between. The CDR3 length is 15 residues. Germline CDR1 is SGHDT and CDR2 is YYEEEE. CDR3 region: CASSRQGTSNQPQHF. Here the CDR3 DNA reads TGTGCCAGCAGTCGTCAGGGAACTAGCAATCAGCCCCAGCATTTT.

This sequence joins TRBV6-5 and TRBJ1-6, with TRBD1 as a possible D gene (5 bases). From germline, CDR1 is MNHEY and CDR2 SVGAGI. V lost 4 bases, J lost 6 bases, and 16 bases lay in between. The CDR3 consists of 16 residues. The DNA of the CDR3 is TGTGCCAGCAGTTGGGGCTGGAACGTAGCTAATTCACCCCTCCACTTT. This translates into CASSWGWNVANSPLHF.

This clonotype was observed a handful of times. The rearrangement links TRBV6-1 to TRBJ1-6; D remains ambiguous. The CDR3 spans 17 residues. CDR1 is MNHNS and CDR2 is SASEGT in the germline V gene. The ends were cut back, 6 bases at V and 9 bases at J, with 24 bases in the middle. DNA of the CDR3: TGTGCCAGCAGGGCTCCGGGCCAAAGACCCCCCGGTTCACCCCTCCACTTT. Translation gives CASRAPGQRPPGSPLHF.

The chain uses TRBV29-1 and TRBJ2-2; a possible D gene is TRBD1 (5 bases). The germline CDR1 and CDR2 sequences are SQVTM and ANQGSEA. The CDR3 is made up of 15 amino acids. V dropped 3 bases and J dropped 3 bases, with 14 bases sitting between them. The CDR3 spells CSVESGSADTGELFF. In DNA, the CDR3 is TGCAGCGTTGAGTCAGGGTCCGCGGACACCGGGGAGCTGTTTTTT.

This chain connects TRBV29-1 to TRBJ1-1; TRBD1 might be the D (6 bases). Germline assignment: CDR1 SQVTM and CDR2 ANQGSEA. CDR3 size: 14 residues. V lost 4 bases and J 2 bases, leaving 14 bases between the germline ends. The CDR3, as DNA: TGCAGCGTTGCCTTCGGGGGCATAAACACTGAAGCTTTCTTT. It codes for CSVAFGGINTEAFF.

This chain uses TRBV20-1 with TRBJ1-1; D call uncertain. Germline V gives CDR1 DFQATT, CDR2 SNEGSKA (reference sequence). Trimming cost V 4 bases and J 1 base, with 7 bases left between them. The CDR3 totals 12 residues. The CDR3 protein is CSAIRQNTEAFF. The CDR3 nucleotides read TGCAGTGCTATAAGACAGAACACTGAAGCTTTCTTT.

V and J are TRBV27 and TRBJ1-1; 9 bases line up with TRBD1. Trimming at V came to 5 bases and at J to 11 bases, leaving 15 bases not matched to a gene. Germline V gene data show CDR1 as MNHEY and CDR2 as SMNVEV (reference sequence). This CDR3 spans 15 amino acids. In DNA, the CDR3 is TGTGCCAGCAGTCCCCGGGACAGGGATCTAACGGAGGCTTTCTTT. Its translation is CASSPRDRDLTEAFF.

This sequence joins TRBV28 and TRBJ1-6; 8 bases align to TRBD1. V gave up 2 bases and J gave up 4 bases; unmatched junction bases: 7. The CDR3 has 17 amino acids. Germline V lookup: CDR1 MDHEN, CDR2 SYDVKM. This CDR3 is CASSLIGQGSYNSPLHF. In DNA form, the CDR3 reads TGTGCCAGCAGTTTAATAGGACAGGGCAGTTATAATTCACCCCTCCACTTT.

The chain couples TRBV4-1 to TRBJ2-1; 14 nucleotides match TRBD2. CDR1 MGHRA and CDR2 YSYEKL come from the germline V gene. The ends lost 0 bases at V and 7 bases at J; junction bases unmatched: 11. CDR3 size: 19 residues. The CDR3 nucleotides are TGCGCCAGCAGCCAAGAAGGGACTAGCGGGGGAGCGTCGTTGAATGAGCAGTTCTTC. Translating it yields CASSQEGTSGGASLNEQFF.

The chain employs TRBV28 and TRBJ2-5; D is possibly TRBD1 (5 bases). Trimming left V 3 bases short and J 3 bases short, with 11 bases between. This CDR3 contains 14 residues. The germline V gene has CDR1 MDHEN and CDR2 SYDVKM. In DNA form, the CDR3 reads TGTGCCAGCAGTTTGATAGGACAAAAAGAGACCCAGTACTTC. Translation gives CASSLIGQKETQYF.

The sample holds a few counts of this clonotype. This chain joins TRBV6-1 and TRBJ1-2; D call uncertain. V shed 1 base and J shed 0 bases, with 9 bases lying between them. Germline CDR1 is MNHNS and CDR2 is SASEGT. The CDR3 has 15 residues. DNA of the CDR3: TGTGCCAGCAGTGAAGGGAAGTACGCTAACTATGGCTACACCTTC. Residues: CASSEGKYANYGYTF.

The rearrangement links TRBV27 to TRBJ1-1, with D perhaps TRBD1 (6 bases). This CDR3 region has 16 residues. Germline V gene sequence: CDR1 MNHEY, CDR2 SMNVEV (reference sequence). Trimming stripped 9 bases from V and 0 bases from J, with 20 bases between. CDR3 DNA sequence: TGTGCCAGTATCCGGCCCGGGAGGGGGGTGAACACTGAAGCTTTCTTT. Its translation: CASIRPGRGVNTEAFF.

The gene calls are TRBV5-1 and TRBJ2-3, with TRBD1 matching over 7 bases. Germline CDR1 reads SGHRS; CDR2 reads YFSETQ. CDR3 length: 15 amino acids. The ends lost 4 bases at V and 5 bases at J; junction bases unmatched: 10. The CDR3 protein is CASSPLGGAVDTQYF. The CDR3 DNA reads TGCGCCAGCAGCCCGTTAGGGGGCGCGGTAGATACGCAGTATTTT.

V gene TRBV7-2 combines with J gene TRBJ2-5, with a weak D call TRBD2 (6 bases). The V gene's germline CDR1 is SGHTA and CDR2 FQGNSA. With 1 base removed from V and 7 bases from J, the gap between germline ends came to 13 bases. The CDR3 is 14 amino acids. The CDR3 sequence is CASSLEVGEATQYF. CDR3 sequence (DNA): TGTGCCAGCAGCTTAGAAGTGGGGGAGGCGACCCAGTACTTC.

The rearrangement uses TRBV2 and TRBJ2-5; 11 bases align to TRBD2. CDR1 and CDR2 from the germline V gene are SNHLY and FYNNEI. Trimming cost V 4 bases and J 5 bases; bases outside gene matches: 6. This CDR3 is 15 amino acids long. In nucleotides, the CDR3 is TGTGCCAGCAGTGGACTAGCGGGGAGTCCGGAGACCCAGTACTTC. Its protein product is CASSGLAGSPETQYF. The complete variable domain, with remaining parts taken from reference TRBV2 and TRBJ2-5, reads EPEVTQTPSHQVTQMGQEVILRCVPISNHLYFYWYRQILGQKVEFLVSFYNNEISEKSEIFDDQFSVERPDGSNFTLKIRSTKLEDSAMYFCASSGLAGSPETQYFGPGTRLLVL.

The chain combines TRBV6-6 with TRBJ1-2; D possibly corresponds to TRBD1 (6 bases). Per germline, CDR1 MNHNY and CDR2 SVGAGI (reference sequence). The length of the CDR3 is 14 residues. The V end lost 5 bases, the J end lost 2 bases, and 12 bases lay between the germline ends. Here the CDR3 reads CASSAGGGNYGYTF. The DNA of the CDR3 is TGTGCCAGCAGTGCGGGAGGGGGAAACTATGGCTACACCTTC.

The rearrangement links TRBV12-3 or TRBV12-4 to TRBJ1-5, with D possibly being TRBD1 (6 bases). CDR3 length equals 18 residues. Trimming pared 6 bases from V and 6 bases from J, leaving 27 bases between. CDR3 in DNA: TGTGCCAGCAGCCAACCTAGCTGGGGGGGCGAATTGGCTCAGCCCCAGCATTTT. Protein product: CASSQPSWGGELAQPQHF.

This clonotype has only a few counts. This chain joins TRBV7-3 and TRBJ2-1; D is possibly TRBD1 (6 bases). CDR3 length: 15 amino acids. Germline assignment: CDR1 SGHTA and CDR2 FQGTGA. Trimming pared 5 bases from V and 3 bases from J, leaving 14 bases between. The DNA for the CDR3 is TGTGCCAGCAGCGCGACAGGTACCCTCTACAATGAGCAGTTCTTC. It encodes CASSATGTLYNEQFF.

This clonotype was found a few times. The genes are TRBV6-1 and TRBJ1-2; D is unclear. Germline CDR1 MNHNS, CDR2 SASEGT. The V end lost 4 bases, the J end lost 2 bases, and 8 bases lay between the germline ends. The CDR3 sequence is 13 residues long. CDR3 nucleotides: TGTGCCAGCAGTGCAGTTTCGAACTATGGCTACACCTTC. It encodes CASSAVSNYGYTF.

This clonotype was counted only a few times. Here the CDR3 reads CASSPWDRVRGYTF. CDR3 in DNA: TGTGCCAGCAGTCCCTGGGACAGGGTTCGTGGCTACACCTTC. The chain couples TRBV28 to TRBJ1-2; 9 bases fit TRBD1. CDR1 and CDR2 from the germline V gene are MDHEN and SYDVKM. The J segment lost 7 bases and the V segment lost 5 bases, leaving 8 bases of the junction unmatched. The CDR3 totals 14 residues.

V and J are TRBV7-9 and TRBJ2-1; D possibly corresponds to TRBD1 (5 bases). The germline V gene encodes CDR1 SEHNR and CDR2 FQNEAQ (reference sequence). V gave up 2 bases and J gave up 2 bases, with 10 bases separating them. The CDR3 loop spans 15 amino acids. The CDR3 reads CASSLQGNPYNEQFF. The CDR3 nucleotides are TGTGCCAGCAGCTTACAGGGTAATCCCTACAATGAGCAGTTCTTC.

This clonotype was counted between two and nine times. The V gene is TRBV12-3 or TRBV12-4, the J gene TRBJ1-2; 8 bases agree with TRBD1. The CDR3 covers 14 residues. J lost 4 bases, V lost 2 bases, and 3 bases had no gene match. Here the CDR3 DNA reads TGTGCCAGCAGTTTAAGTACAGGGGGCTATGGCTACACCTTC. Amino acids: CASSLSTGGYGYTF.

The chain employs TRBV27 and TRBJ2-5; TRBD1 matches 7 bases. Germline V gene lookup returns CDR1 MNHEY and CDR2 SMNVEV (reference sequence). The CDR3 consists of 14 residues. The trim removed 5 bases at V and 5 bases at J, leaving 8 bases unmatched. The CDR3 DNA follows: TGTGCCAGCAGTCCTAGGACAGGAGTGGAGACCCAGTACTTC. Amino acids: CASSPRTGVETQYF.

The chain carries TRBV20-1 and TRBJ1-5; D is perhaps TRBD1 (6 bases). The ends were cut back, 5 bases at V and 5 bases at J, with 19 bases in the middle. Germline V gene sequence: CDR1 DFQATT, CDR2 SNEGSKA (reference sequence). The CDR3 runs to 15 residues. The CDR3 DNA follows: TGCAGTGCTGCCCTTTTGGGGGCCAGAGATCAGCCCCAGCATTTT. Protein sequence: CSAALLGARDQPQHF.

The V gene is TRBV29-1, the J gene TRBJ2-1; D remains ambiguous. Trimming cost V 7 bases and J 7 bases, with 11 bases left between them. CDR1 SQVTM and CDR2 ANQGSEA come from the germline V gene. This CDR3 spans 11 amino acids. DNA of the CDR3: TGCAGCGCCCCTCAATTGAATGAGCAGTTCTTC. Encoded protein: CSAPQLNEQFF.